This is a list of T cell receptor beta chains from one sample in a study of high-grade serous ovarian cancer treatment subgroups. Sequencing was performed with immunoSEQ multiplex PCR; in TCRdb, only in-frame clones are kept and a portion is missing. Of 8,000 or so clones in the sample, about 80% were seen once. The sequencing sample was made of tumor tissue. The receptors were sampled from a human donor with high-grade serous ovarian cancer. CDR3s include the opening cysteine and the closing phenylalanine or tryptophan. Fields, in order: J gene, clone size, D gene, V gene, CDR3 DNA, CDR3 protein. A D gene is named only where the DNA matches it firmly. Not every row has a clone size; where given, it reads once, few, many or a size class.

TRBJ1-1,NA,NA,TRBV6-4,TGTGCCAGCAGTGACCCAAAGGGGGGCCGGGGTGCTTTCTTT,CASSDPKGGRGAFF
TRBJ2-7,NA,TRBD1,TRBV6-5,TGTGCCAGCAGTTACCGACAGGGGGCGGTTGGGGAGCAGTACTTC,CASSYRQGAVGEQYF
TRBJ1-2,NA,TRBD1,TRBV6-6,TGTGCCAGCAGTCTGGACAGGGGAAGTGGCTACACCTTC,CASSLDRGSGYTF
TRBJ2-3,NA,TRBD1,TRBV7-9,TGTGCCAGCAGCCGGGACAGGGGGATGTCAGATACGCAGTATTTT,CASSRDRGMSDTQYF
TRBJ2-5,NA,NA,TRBV6-5,TGTGCCAGCAGTTGGGCTCGAGGGACACGGGAGACCCAGTACTTC,CASSWARGTRETQYF
TRBJ2-2,NA,NA,TRBV7-2,TGTGCCAGCACCCCCTACGCCGGGGAGCTGTTTTTT,CASTPYAGELFF
TRBJ2-1,NA,TRBD2,TRBV4-3,TGCGCCAGCAGCCAAGATCCGCGGGGGACCAGCTCCTACAATGAGCAGTTCTTC,CASSQDPRGTSSYNEQFF
TRBJ1-2,NA,NA,TRBV7-2,TGTGCCAGCGCCCCCGGGACAACCACCTATGGCTACACCTTC,CASAPGTTTYGYTF
TRBJ1-2,NA,NA,TRBV7-2,TGTGCCAGCAGGGGGGGGAGGGGCTACACCTTC,CASRGGRGYTF
TRBJ1-2,few,NA,TRBV2,TGTGCCAGCAGTCCGCGATATGGCTACACCTTC,CASSPRYGYTF
TRBJ2-2,NA,TRBD2,TRBV5-1,TGCGCCAGCAGCCCGAGACTAGCGGAGAACACCGGGGAGCTGTTTTTT,CASSPRLAENTGELFF
TRBJ1-4,NA,TRBD1,TRBV27,TGTGCCAGCAGTTTATCGACAGGGGGCTTTGAAAAACTGTTTTTT,CASSLSTGGFEKLFF
TRBJ2-5,NA,TRBD2,TRBV5-6,TGTGCCAGCGGCCTGACTAGCGGGGGGGCGGGAGAGACCCAGTACTTC,CASGLTSGGAGETQYF
TRBJ1-5,few,NA,TRBV19,TGTGCCTCTGGCCAGCCGCATAGCAATCAGCCCCAGCATTTT,CASGQPHSNQPQHF
TRBJ1-1,NA,TRBD1,TRBV7-9,TGTGCCAGCAGCTTAGACGGGACAGGGGCACGAGCTTTCTTT,CASSLDGTGARAFF
TRBJ1-2,NA,TRBD1,TRBV5-5,TGTGCCAGCAGCTTAAAAGACAGGGGGCCTAACTATGGCTACACCTTC,CASSLKDRGPNYGYTF
TRBJ1-2,NA,TRBD1,TRBV27,TGTGCCAGCAGTTTATCCGGACAGGGGTTTTCGGTCTACACCTTC,CASSLSGQGFSVYTF
TRBJ2-2,NA,TRBD1,TRBV25-1,TGTGCCAGCAGTGCATGGACAGGGACCGGGGAGCTGTTTTTT,CASSAWTGTGELFF
TRBJ1-2,NA,TRBD1,TRBV5-1,TGCGCCAGCAGCGGTCGACAGGGGGGGAACTATGGCTACACCTTC,CASSGRQGGNYGYTF
TRBJ2-7,NA,NA,TRBV10-3,TGTGCCATCAGTGAAACAGCCTTTGAGCAGTACTTC,CAISETAFEQYF
TRBJ2-7,NA,NA,TRBV7-2,TGTGCCAGCAGCCCACGCGGGACATATTCCTACGAGCAGTACTTC,CASSPRGTYSYEQYF
TRBJ2-3,NA,NA,TRBV7-8,TGTGCCAGCAGCTTATTCGGACAGCCGAGCACAGATACGCAGTATTTT,CASSLFGQPSTDTQYF
TRBJ2-1,NA,NA,TRBV7-3,TGTGCCAGCAGCCAAGGGTTGGGGGCAGGGGACAATGAGCAGTTCTTC,CASSQGLGAGDNEQFF
TRBJ1-2,medium-sized,TRBD1,TRBV19,TGTGCCAGTAGTGTCAGGGGGCGAAACTATGGCTACACCTTC,CASSVRGRNYGYTF
TRBJ1-2,NA,NA,TRBV4-1,TGCGCCAGCAGCCAAGGGGTTATTCCTGGCTACACCTTC,CASSQGVIPGYTF
TRBJ1-6,NA,TRBD1,TRBV7-6,TGTGCCAGCAGCTTAGTACGGGACAGGGGGTCCTCACCCCTCCACTTT,CASSLVRDRGSSPLHF
TRBJ2-3,NA,NA,TRBV5-1,TGCGCCAGCAGCTTAGCGGCTAGCACAGATACGCAGTATTTT,CASSLAASTDTQYF
TRBJ1-4,NA,TRBD1,TRBV19,TGTGCCAGTAGTATGGGACAGGGGTATGAAAAACTGTTTTTT,CASSMGQGYEKLFF
TRBJ1-2,NA,NA,TRBV30,TGTGCCTGGAGTGATGCTAACTATGGCTACACCTTC,CAWSDANYGYTF
TRBJ2-7,once,NA,TRBV4-1,TGCGCCAGCAGCCAAGAAATGGTCTACGAGCAGTACTTC,CASSQEMVYEQYF
TRBJ2-5,NA,NA,TRBV5-6,TGTGCCAGCAGCTTGGTCGGGACCCAGTACTTC,CASSLVGTQYF
TRBJ2-7,NA,TRBD1,TRBV5-1,TGCGCCAGCAGCTTGGTGACAGGGGAGGACGAGCAGTACTTC,CASSLVTGEDEQYF
TRBJ2-5,NA,TRBD1,TRBV2,TGTGCCAGCCGCCCCCCAGGGGGCCCACAAGAGACCCAGTACTTC,CASRPPGGPQETQYF
TRBJ2-1,NA,NA,TRBV4-1,TGCGCCAGCAGCCGGTACAGCAGCCCCTACAATGAGCAGTTCTTC,CASSRYSSPYNEQFF
TRBJ2-7,few,TRBD2,TRBV4-3,TGCGCCAGCAGCCGACGGGACTACCCGGGGGAGCAGTACTTC,CASSRRDYPGEQYF
TRBJ2-2,NA,NA,TRBV5-6,TGTGCCAGCAACGACGGAACCCCTCTGGACACCGGGGAGCTGTTTTTT,CASNDGTPLDTGELFF
TRBJ2-1,NA,NA,TRBV12-1,TGTGCCAGCAGCTTTAACAGGGGACCAGGGAGCTCCTACAATGAGCAGTTCTTC,CASSFNRGPGSSYNEQFF
TRBJ2-7,NA,TRBD1,TRBV30,TGTGCCTGGAGTAGACAGGGGATTAGGTCGGAGCAGTACTTC,CAWSRQGIRSEQYF
TRBJ2-1,NA,TRBD2,TRBV5-8,TGTGCCAGCAGCTCCAGACTAGCGGGGATCAAATACAATGAGCAGTTCTTC,CASSSRLAGIKYNEQFF
TRBJ1-2,NA,NA,TRBV19,TGTGCCAGTAGTCTCCACCTGACAGGCGGCTATGGCTACACCTTC,CASSLHLTGGYGYTF
TRBJ2-2,NA,NA,TRBV13,TGTGCCAGCAGCTTAGTTCCGGGGGCGAACACCGGGGAGCTGTTTTTT,CASSLVPGANTGELFF
TRBJ1-4,few,TRBD1,TRBV2,TGTGCCAGCAGTGAATTAACAGGGGCTAATGAAAAACTGTTTTTT,CASSELTGANEKLFF
TRBJ2-2,NA,NA,TRBV11-1,TGTGCCAGCACCCCAAGGTTTTCTTCCGGGGAGCTGTTTTTT,CASTPRFSSGELFF